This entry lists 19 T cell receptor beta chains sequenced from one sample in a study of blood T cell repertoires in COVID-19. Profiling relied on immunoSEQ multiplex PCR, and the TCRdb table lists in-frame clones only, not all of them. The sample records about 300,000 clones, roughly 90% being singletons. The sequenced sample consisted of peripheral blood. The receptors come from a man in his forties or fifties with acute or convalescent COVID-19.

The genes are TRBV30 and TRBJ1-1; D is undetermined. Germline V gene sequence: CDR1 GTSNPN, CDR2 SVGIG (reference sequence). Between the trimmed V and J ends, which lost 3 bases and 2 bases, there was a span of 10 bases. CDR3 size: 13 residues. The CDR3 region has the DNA TGTGCCTGGAGGAGGAATAGTAACACTGAAGCTTTCTTT. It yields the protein CAWRRNSNTEAFF.

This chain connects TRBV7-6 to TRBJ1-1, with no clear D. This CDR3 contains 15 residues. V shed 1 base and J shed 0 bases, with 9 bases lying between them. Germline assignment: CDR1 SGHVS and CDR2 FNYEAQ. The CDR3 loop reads CASSLGQFMNTEAFF. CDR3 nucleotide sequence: TGTGCCAGCAGCTTAGGGCAATTCATGAACACTGAAGCTTTCTTT.

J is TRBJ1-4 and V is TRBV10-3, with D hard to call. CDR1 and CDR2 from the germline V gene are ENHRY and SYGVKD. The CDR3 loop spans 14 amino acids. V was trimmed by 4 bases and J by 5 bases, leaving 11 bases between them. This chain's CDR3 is CAISGSPANEKLFF. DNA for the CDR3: TGTGCCATCAGTGGGAGTCCAGCAAATGAAAAACTGTTTTTT.

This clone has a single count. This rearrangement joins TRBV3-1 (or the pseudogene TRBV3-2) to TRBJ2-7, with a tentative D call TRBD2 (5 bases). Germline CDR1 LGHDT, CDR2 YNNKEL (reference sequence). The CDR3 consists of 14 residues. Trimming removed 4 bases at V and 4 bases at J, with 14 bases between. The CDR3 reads CASSRGSGGYEQYF. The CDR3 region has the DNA TGTGCCAGCAGCCGAGGAAGCGGAGGTTACGAGCAGTACTTC.

CDR3 amino acids: CASSPRGEEGNQPQHF. DNA for the CDR3: TGTGCCAGCAGCCCCCGTGGTGAGGAGGGCAATCAGCCCCAGCATTTT. V gene TRBV9 combines with J gene TRBJ1-5; D is ambiguous. The CDR3 covers 16 residues. Germline V gene lookup returns CDR1 SGDLS and CDR2 YYNGEE. V lost 4 bases and J lost 2, with 16 bases in between. Supplemented by reference TRBV9 and TRBJ1-5, the full variable domain reads DSGVTQTPKHLITATGQRVTLRCSPRSGDLSVYWYQQSLDQGLQFLIQYYNGEERAKGNILERFSAQQFPDLHSELNLSSLELGDSALYFCASSPRGEEGNQPQHFGDGTRLSIL.

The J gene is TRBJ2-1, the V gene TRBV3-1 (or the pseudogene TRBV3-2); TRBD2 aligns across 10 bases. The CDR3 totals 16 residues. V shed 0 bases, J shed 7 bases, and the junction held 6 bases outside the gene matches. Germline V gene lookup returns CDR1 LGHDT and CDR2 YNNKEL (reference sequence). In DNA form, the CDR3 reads TGTGCCAGCAGCCAAGAAGCGGGGGGGCAGAGGAATGAGCAGTTCTTC. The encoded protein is CASSQEAGGQRNEQFF.

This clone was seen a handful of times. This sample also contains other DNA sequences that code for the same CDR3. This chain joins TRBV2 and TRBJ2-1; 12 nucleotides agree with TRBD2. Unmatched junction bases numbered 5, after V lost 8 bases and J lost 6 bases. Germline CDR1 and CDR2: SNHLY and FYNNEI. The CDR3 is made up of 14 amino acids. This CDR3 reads CASRPGLAGNEQFF. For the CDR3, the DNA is TGTGCCAGCCGTCCGGGACTAGCGGGCAATGAGCAGTTCTTC. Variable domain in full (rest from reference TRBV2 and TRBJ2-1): EPEVTQTPSHQVTQMGQEVILRCVPISNHLYFYWYRQILGQKVEFLVSFYNNEISEKSEIFDDQFSVERPDGSNFTLKIRSTKLEDSAMYFCASRPGLAGNEQFFGPGTRLTVL.

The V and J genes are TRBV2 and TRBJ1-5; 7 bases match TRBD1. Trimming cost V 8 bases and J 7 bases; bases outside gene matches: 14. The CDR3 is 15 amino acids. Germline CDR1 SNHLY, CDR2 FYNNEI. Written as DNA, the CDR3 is TGTGCCAGCGCGTCAACAGGGGTGATGGGGCAGCCCCAGCATTTT. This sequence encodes CASASTGVMGQPQHF.

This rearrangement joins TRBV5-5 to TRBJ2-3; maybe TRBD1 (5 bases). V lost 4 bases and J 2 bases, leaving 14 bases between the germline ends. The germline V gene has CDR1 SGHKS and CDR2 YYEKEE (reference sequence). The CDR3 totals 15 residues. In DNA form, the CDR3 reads TGTGCCAGCAGCGGGGCGACTCAGTTCACAGATACGCAGTATTTT. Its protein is CASSGATQFTDTQYF.

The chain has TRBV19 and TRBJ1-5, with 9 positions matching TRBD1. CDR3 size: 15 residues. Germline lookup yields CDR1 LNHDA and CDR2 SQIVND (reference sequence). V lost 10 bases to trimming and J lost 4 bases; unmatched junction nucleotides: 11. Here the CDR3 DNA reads TGTGCCACTTCCGGGACAGGGTTAAGGAATCAGCCCCAGCATTTT. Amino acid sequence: CATSGTGLRNQPQHF.

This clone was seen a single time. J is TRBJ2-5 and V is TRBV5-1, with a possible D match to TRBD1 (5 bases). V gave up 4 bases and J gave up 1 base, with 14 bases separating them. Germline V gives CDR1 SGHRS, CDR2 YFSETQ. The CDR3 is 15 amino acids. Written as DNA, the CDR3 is TGCGCCAGCAGCCAGGGCCCAGTTTTCCAAGAGACCCAGTACTTC. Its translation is CASSQGPVFQETQYF.

This CDR3 reads CAFSRDRGYGYTF. CDR3 in DNA: TGTGCCTTCTCCCGGGACAGGGGCTATGGCTACACCTTC. V and J are TRBV30 and TRBJ1-2, with TRBD1 identical over 10 bases. Germline CDR1 reads GTSNPN; CDR2 reads SVGIG (reference sequence). The junction had 6 bases not matched to a gene; V was cut back by 7 bases and J by 4 bases. The CDR3 is 13 residues long.

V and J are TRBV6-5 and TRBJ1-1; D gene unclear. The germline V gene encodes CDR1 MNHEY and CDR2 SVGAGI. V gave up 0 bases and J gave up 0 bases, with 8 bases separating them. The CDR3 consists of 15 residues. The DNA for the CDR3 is TGTGCCAGCAGTTACTCGAGGCTGGTGAACACTGAAGCTTTCTTT. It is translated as CASSYSRLVNTEAFF.

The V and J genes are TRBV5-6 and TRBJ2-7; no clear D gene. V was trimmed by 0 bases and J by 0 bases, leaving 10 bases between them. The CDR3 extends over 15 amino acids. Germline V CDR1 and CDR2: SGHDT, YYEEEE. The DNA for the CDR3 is TGTGCCAGCAGCTTGGTGCAGCGATTCTCCTACGAGCAGTACTTC. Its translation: CASSLVQRFSYEQYF.

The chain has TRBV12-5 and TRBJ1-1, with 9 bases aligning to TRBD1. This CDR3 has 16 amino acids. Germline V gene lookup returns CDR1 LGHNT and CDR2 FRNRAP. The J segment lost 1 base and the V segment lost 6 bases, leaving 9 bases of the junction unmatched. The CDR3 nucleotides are TGTGCTAGTGGCTCCCTTCCGGGACAGGGGAACACTGAAGCTTTCTTT. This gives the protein CASGSLPGQGNTEAFF.

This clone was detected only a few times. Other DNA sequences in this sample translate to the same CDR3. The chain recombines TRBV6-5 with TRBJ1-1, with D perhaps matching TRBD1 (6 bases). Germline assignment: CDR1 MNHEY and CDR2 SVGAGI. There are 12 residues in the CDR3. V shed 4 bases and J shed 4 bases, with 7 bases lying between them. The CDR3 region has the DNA TGTGCCAGCAGTTCCAGGGGCACTGAAGCTTTCTTT. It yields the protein CASSSRGTEAFF.

The CDR3 spells CASSDWPRVEQYF. The CDR3 DNA reads as TGTGCCAGCAGTGATTGGCCCAGGGTCGAGCAGTACTTC. The chain carries TRBV6-1 and TRBJ2-7; D perhaps matches TRBD1 (5 bases). Trimming removed 3 bases from V and 6 bases from J, with 12 bases in between. Germline CDR1 MNHNS, CDR2 SASEGT. CDR3 length: 13 residues.

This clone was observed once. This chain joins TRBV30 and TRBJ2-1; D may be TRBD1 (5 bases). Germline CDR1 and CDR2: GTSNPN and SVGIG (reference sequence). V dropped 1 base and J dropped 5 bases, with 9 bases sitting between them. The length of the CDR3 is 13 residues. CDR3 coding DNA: TGTGCCTGGAGTGATGGGGCCGACAATGAGCAGTTCTTC. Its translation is CAWSDGADNEQFF.

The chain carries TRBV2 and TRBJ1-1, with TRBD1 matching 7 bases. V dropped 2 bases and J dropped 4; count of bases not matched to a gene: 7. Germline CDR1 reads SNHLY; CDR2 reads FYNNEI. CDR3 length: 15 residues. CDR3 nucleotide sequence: TGTGCCAGCAGTGAAAGGACAGGAGGAGGCACTGAAGCTTTCTTT. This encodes CASSERTGGGTEAFF.